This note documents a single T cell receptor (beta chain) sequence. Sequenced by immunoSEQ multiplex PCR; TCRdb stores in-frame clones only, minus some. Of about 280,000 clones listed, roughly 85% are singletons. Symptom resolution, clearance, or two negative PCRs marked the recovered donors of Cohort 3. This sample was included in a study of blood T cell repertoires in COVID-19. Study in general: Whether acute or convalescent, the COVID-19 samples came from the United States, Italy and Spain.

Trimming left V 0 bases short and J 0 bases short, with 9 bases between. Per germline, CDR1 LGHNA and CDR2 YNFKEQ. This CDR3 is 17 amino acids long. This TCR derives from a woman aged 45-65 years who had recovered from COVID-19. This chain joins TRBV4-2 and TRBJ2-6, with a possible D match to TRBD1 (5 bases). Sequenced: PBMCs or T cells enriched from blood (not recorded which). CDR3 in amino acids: CASSQDRGHSGANVLTF. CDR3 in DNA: TGTGCCAGCAGCCAAGATAGGGGCCACTCTGGGGCCAACGTCCTGACTTTC.